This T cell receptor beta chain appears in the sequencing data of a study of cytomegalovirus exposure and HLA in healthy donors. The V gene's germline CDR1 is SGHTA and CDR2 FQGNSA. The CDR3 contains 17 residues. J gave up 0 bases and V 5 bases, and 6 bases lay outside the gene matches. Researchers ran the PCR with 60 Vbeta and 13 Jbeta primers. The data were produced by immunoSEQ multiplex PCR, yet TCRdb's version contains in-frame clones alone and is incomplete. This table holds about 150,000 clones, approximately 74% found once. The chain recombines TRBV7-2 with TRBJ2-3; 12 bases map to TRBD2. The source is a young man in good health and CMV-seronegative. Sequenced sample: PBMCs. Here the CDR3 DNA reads TGTGCCAGCAGCCCCCGGACTAGCGGGGACAGCACAGATACGCAGTATTTT. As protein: CASSPRTSGDSTDTQYF.